The 9 T cell receptor beta chains given below trace back to one sample, sequenced in a study of blood T cell repertoires in COVID-19. Only in-frame clones appear in the TCRdb table, and some are missing; sequencing was by immunoSEQ multiplex PCR. Altogether 150,000 to 200,000 clones are present, around nine tenths being singletons, with the ten largest covering approximately 4.4%. Material: peripheral blood. These receptors all stem from a human donor in a cohort sampled during active COVID-19.

This sequence joins TRBV18 and TRBJ2-6; D possibly corresponds to TRBD1 (5 bases). Germline-derived CDR1 and CDR2 are KGHSH and LQKENI. Trimming pared 8 bases from V and 2 bases from J, leaving 16 bases between. The CDR3 extends over 16 amino acids. The CDR3 region is CASEGQGRPGANVLTF. CDR3 sequence (DNA): TGTGCCAGCGAAGGGCAGGGTAGACCTGGGGCCAACGTCCTGACTTTC.

The chain links TRBV3-1 (or the pseudogene TRBV3-2) to TRBJ2-7; the match to TRBD2 covers 12 bases. Trimming removed 7 bases from V and 7 bases from J; junction bases left unmatched: 14. The CDR3 is made up of 16 amino acids. Germline assignment: CDR1 LGHDT and CDR2 YNNKEL (reference sequence). CDR3 bases: TGTGCCAGCACCCCAGGACTAGCGGGGATACTGGGGGAGCAGTACTTC. This codes for CASTPGLAGILGEQYF.

The gene calls are TRBV30 and TRBJ1-1; a weak D match, TRBD1 (5 bases). V lost 3 bases and J 8 bases, leaving 13 bases between the germline ends. The CDR3 totals 12 residues. Germline V lookup: CDR1 GTSNPN, CDR2 SVGIG (reference sequence). The CDR3 sequence is CAWRGRHPEAFF. The DNA of the CDR3 is TGTGCCTGGAGGGGGCGACACCCAGAAGCTTTCTTT.

The chain carries TRBV29-1 and TRBJ2-7; 12 nucleotides match TRBD2. Germline assignment: CDR1 SQVTM and CDR2 ANQGSEA. This CDR3 comprises 16 residues. Unmatched junction bases numbered 14, after V lost 4 bases and J lost 7 bases. The CDR3 DNA follows: TGCAGCGTTGTTCCACCGACTAGCGGGAGTTTCGGTGAGCAGTACTTC. Translated, it gives CSVVPPTSGSFGEQYF.

At least ten counts were recorded for this clone. V and J are TRBV6-1 and TRBJ2-4, with 10 bases matching TRBD2. J was trimmed by 6 bases and V by 1 base; bases with no gene match: 3. Per the germline V gene, CDR1 is MNHNS and CDR2 is SASEGT. This CDR3 is 15 amino acids long. DNA of the CDR3: TGTGCCAGCAGTGAAGAGGCTAGCGGGGGAAACATTCAGTACTTC. Amino acid sequence: CASSEEASGGNIQYF.

The chain recombines TRBV25-1 with TRBJ2-3; 7 positions agree with TRBD2. Germline V lookup: CDR1 MGHDK, CDR2 SYGVNS. CDR3 size: 16 residues. Germline trimming cut 1 base from V and 3 bases from J; bases unmatched to any gene: 7. The CDR3 region is CASSEWLRETTDTQYF. The CDR3 bases are TGTGCCAGCAGTGAATGGTTGCGGGAGACGACAGATACGCAGTATTTT.

The V gene is TRBV5-4, the J gene TRBJ2-2; 10 bases agree with TRBD2. The CDR3 has 16 amino acids. Germline loops: CDR1 SGHNT, CDR2 YYREEE (reference sequence). The V gene end was trimmed by 4 bases and the J gene end by 3 bases; junction bases not matched to a gene: 6. The CDR3 sequence is CASSPEAGGYTGELFF. CDR3 sequence (DNA): TGTGCCAGCAGCCCCGAAGCGGGGGGGTACACCGGGGAGCTGTTTTTT.

V and J are TRBV3-1 (or the pseudogene TRBV3-2) and TRBJ2-7, with a weak D call TRBD1 (6 bases). This CDR3 has 15 residues. Germline lookup yields CDR1 LGHDT and CDR2 YNNKEL (reference sequence). V was clipped by 4 bases and J by 4 bases, with 17 bases between them. This CDR3 reads CASSRQQGHYYEQYF. The CDR3 nucleotides read TGTGCCAGCAGCCGTCAACAGGGTCATTATTACGAGCAGTACTTC.

The rearrangement joins TRBV7-9 to TRBJ2-5; 8 positions match TRBD2. The J segment lost 4 bases and the V segment lost 5 bases, leaving 9 bases of the junction unmatched. CDR3 size: 15 residues. Germline CDR1 SEHNR, CDR2 FQNEAQ (reference sequence). The CDR3 DNA reads TGTGCCAGCAGCCCGGGACTAGGGGTCAGAGAGACCCAGTACTTC. It is translated as CASSPGLGVRETQYF.